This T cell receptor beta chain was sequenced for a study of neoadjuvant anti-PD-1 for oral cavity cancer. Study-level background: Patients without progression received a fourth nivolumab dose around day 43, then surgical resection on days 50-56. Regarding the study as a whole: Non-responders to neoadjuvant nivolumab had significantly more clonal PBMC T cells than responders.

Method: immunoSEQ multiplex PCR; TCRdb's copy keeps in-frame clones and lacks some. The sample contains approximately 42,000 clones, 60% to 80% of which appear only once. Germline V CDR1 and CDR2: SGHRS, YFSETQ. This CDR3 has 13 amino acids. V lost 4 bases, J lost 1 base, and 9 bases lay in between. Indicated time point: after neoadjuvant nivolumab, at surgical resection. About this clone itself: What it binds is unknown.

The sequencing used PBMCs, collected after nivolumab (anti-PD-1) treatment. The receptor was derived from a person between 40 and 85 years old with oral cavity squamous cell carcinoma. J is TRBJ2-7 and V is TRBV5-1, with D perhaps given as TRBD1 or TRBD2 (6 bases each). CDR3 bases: TGCGCCAGCAGCCGGGGGCCATCCTACGAGCAGTACTTC. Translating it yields CASSRGPSYEQYF.